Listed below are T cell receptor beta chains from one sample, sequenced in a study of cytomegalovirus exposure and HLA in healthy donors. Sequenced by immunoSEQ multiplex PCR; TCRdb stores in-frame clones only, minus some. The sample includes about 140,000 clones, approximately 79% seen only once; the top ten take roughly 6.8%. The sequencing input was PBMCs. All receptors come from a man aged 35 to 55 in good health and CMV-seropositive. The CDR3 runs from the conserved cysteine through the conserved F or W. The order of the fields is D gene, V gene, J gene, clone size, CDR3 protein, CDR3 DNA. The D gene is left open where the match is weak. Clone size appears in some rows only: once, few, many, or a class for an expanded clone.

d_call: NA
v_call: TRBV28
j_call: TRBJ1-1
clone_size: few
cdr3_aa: CASSFQSGTEAFF
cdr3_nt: TGTGCCAGCAGTTTCCAGTCGGGCACTGAAGCTTTCTTT

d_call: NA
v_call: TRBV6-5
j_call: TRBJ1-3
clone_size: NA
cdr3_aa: CASSLQGNFGNTIYF
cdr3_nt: TGTGCCAGCAGTTTGCAGGGCAACTTTGGAAACACCATATATTTT

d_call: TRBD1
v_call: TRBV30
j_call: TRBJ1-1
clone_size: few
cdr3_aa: CAWSDGTGVEAFF
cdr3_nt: TGTGCCTGGAGTGACGGGACAGGGGTCGAAGCTTTCTTT

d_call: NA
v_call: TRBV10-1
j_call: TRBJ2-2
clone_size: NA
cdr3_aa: CASRQSNTGELFF
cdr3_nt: TGCGCCAGCAGGCAGTCTAACACCGGGGAGCTGTTTTTT

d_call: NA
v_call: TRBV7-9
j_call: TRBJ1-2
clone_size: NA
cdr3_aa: CSSSPLGMEGYGYTF
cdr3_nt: TGTTCCAGCAGCCCATTAGGGATGGAGGGCTATGGCTACACCTTC

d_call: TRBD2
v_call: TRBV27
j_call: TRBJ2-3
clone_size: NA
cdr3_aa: CASSTRLAGVTDTQYF
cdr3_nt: TGTGCCAGCAGTACACGACTAGCGGGAGTCACAGATACGCAGTATTTT

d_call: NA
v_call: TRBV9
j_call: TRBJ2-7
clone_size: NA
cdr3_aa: CASSARRGSYEQYF
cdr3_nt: TGTGCCAGCAGCGCCCGGCGGGGCTCCTACGAGCAGTACTTC

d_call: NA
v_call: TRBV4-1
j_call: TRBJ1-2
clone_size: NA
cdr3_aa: CASSQERREDYGYTF
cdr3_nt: TGCGCCAGCAGCCAAGAACGGAGAGAGGATTATGGCTACACCTTC

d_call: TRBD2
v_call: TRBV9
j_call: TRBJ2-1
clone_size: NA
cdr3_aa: CASSVPSGRIPLSYNEQFF
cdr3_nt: TGTGCCAGCAGCGTTCCTAGCGGGAGGATCCCCCTCTCCTACAATGAGCAGTTCTTC

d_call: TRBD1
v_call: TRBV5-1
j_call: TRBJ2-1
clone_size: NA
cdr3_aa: CASSWGQGSFDEQFF
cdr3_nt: TGCGCCAGCAGCTGGGGACAGGGGTCCTTCGATGAGCAGTTCTTC

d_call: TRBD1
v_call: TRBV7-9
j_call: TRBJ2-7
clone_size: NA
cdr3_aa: CASSQPDVTGRYEQYF
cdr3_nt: TGTGCCAGCAGCCAACCGGACGTGACAGGGCGCTACGAGCAGTACTTC

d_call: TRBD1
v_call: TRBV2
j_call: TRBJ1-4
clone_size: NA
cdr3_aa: CASALPGTGAEKLFF
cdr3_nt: TGTGCCAGCGCCCTCCCCGGGACAGGGGCTGAAAAACTGTTTTTT

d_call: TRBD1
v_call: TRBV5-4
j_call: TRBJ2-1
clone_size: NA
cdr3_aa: CASSPGQGAAFYNEQFF
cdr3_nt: TGTGCCAGCAGCCCAGGGCAGGGGGCGGCGTTCTACAATGAGCAGTTCTTC

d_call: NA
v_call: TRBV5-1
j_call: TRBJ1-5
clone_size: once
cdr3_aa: CASSLTGRGNQPQHF
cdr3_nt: TGCGCCAGCAGCTTGACAGGGCGGGGCAATCAGCCCCAGCATTTT

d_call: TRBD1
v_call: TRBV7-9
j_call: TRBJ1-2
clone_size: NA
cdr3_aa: CASSPPDRGYGYTF
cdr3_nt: TGTGCCAGCAGCCCCCCGGACAGGGGCTATGGCTACACCTTC

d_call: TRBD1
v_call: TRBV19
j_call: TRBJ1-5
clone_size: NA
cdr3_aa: CASSIGTGNQPQHF
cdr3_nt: TGTGCCAGTAGTATAGGGACAGGGAATCAGCCCCAACATTTT

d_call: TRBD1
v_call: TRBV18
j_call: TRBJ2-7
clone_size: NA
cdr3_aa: CASSPSTGEDEQYF
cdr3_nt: TGTGCCAGCTCGCCATCTACAGGGGAAGACGAGCAGTACTTC

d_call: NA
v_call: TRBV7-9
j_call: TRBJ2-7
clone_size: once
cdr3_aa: CASSLATYEQYF
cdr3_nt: TGTGCCAGCAGCTTAGCCACCTACGAGCAGTACTTC

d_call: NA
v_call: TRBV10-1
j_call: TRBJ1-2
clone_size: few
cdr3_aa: CASSEAPGGAGYGYTF
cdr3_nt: TGCGCCAGCAGTGAGGCCCCCGGGGGGGCTGGCTATGGCTACACCTTC

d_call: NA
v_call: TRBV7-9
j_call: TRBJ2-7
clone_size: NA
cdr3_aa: CASSYQGSSYEQYF
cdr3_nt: TGTGCCAGCAGCTACCAGGGGAGCTCCTACGAGCAGTACTTC

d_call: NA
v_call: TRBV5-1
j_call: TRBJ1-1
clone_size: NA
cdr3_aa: CASTPPGLGRVAFF
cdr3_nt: TGTGCCAGCACCCCTCCGGGACTGGGGCGGGTAGCTTTCTTT

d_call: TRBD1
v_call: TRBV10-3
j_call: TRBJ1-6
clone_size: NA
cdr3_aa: CAISDHWDRPVSYNSPLHF
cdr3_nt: TGTGCCATCAGTGACCATTGGGACAGGCCGGTGTCCTATAATTCACCCCTCCACTTT

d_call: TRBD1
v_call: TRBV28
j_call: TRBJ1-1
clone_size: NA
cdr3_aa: CASRSGQVDTEAFF
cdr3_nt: TGTGCCAGCAGGTCAGGACAGGTGGACACTGAAGCTTTCTTT

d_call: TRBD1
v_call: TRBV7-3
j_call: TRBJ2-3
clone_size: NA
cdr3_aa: CASSINRGPVTDTQYF
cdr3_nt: TGTGCCAGCAGCATAAACAGGGGGCCCGTCACGGATACGCAGTATTTT

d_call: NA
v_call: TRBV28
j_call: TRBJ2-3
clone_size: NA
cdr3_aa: CASSLSGADTQYF
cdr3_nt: TGTGCCAGCAGTTTATCGGGGGCAGATACGCAGTATTTT

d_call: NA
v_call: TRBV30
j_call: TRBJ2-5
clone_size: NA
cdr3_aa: CAWSFNQETQYF
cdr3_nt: TGTGCCTGGAGTTTCAACCAAGAGACCCAGTACTTC

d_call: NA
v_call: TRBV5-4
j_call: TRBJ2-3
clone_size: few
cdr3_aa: CASSLKGVSTDTQYF
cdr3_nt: TGTGCCAGCAGCTTGAAGGGGGTTAGCACAGATACGCAGTATTTT

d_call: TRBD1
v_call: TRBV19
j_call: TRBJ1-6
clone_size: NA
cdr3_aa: CASSVTGAHSPLHF
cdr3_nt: TGTGCCAGTAGTGTAACAGGGGCCCATTCACCCCTCCACTTT

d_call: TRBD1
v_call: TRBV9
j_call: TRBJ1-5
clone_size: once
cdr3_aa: CASSAGQGYPGNQPQHF
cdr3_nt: TGTGCCAGCAGCGCCGGACAGGGCTACCCTGGCAATCAGCCCCAGCATTTT

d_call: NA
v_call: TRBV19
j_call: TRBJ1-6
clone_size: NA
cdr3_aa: CASSYSSGGAANSPLHF
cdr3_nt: TGTGCCAGTAGTTACTCCTCGGGAGGAGCCGCCAATTCACCCCTCCACTTT

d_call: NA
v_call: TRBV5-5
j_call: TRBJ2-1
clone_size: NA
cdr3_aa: CASSSSASRYNEQFF
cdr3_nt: TGTGCCAGCAGCTCATCGGCTAGCAGATACAATGAGCAGTTCTTC

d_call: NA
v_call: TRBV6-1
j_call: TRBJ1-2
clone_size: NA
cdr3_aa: CASSPSGSYGYTF
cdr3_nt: TGTGCCAGCAGTCCTAGCGGTTCCTATGGCTACACCTTC

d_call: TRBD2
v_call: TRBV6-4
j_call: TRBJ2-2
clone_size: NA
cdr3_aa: CASRRESGTGELFF
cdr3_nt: TGTGCCAGCAGGCGGGAGTCGGGCACCGGGGAGCTGTTTTTT

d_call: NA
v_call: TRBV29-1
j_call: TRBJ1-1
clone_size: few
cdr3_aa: CSVPVGAAEAFF
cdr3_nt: TGCAGCGTCCCCGTAGGGGCGGCTGAAGCTTTCTTT

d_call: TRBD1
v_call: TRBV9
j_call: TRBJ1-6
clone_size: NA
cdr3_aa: CASSPSGTENSPLHF
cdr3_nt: TGTGCCAGCAGCCCCTCGGGGACAGAAAATTCACCCCTCCACTTT

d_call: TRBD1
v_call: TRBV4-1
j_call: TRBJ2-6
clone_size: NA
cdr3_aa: CASSQPWEGQGLSGANVLTF
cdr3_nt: TGCGCCAGCAGCCAACCCTGGGAGGGACAGGGGCTCTCCGGGGCCAACGTCCTGACTTTC

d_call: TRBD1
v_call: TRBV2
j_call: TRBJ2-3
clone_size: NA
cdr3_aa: CASSEDRGEWGTQYF
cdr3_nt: TGTGCCAGCAGTGAAGACAGGGGGGAATGGGGAACGCAGTATTTT

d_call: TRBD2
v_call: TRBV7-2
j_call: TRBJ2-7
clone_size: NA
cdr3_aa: CASSSGASGSYEQYF
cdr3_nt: TGTGCCAGCAGCTCCGGTGCTAGCGGGAGCTACGAGCAGTACTTC

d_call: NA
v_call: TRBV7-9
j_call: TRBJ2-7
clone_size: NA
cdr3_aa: CASRPSGSSYEQYF
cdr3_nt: TGTGCCAGCAGACCGAGTGGTAGTAGCTACGAGCAGTACTTC

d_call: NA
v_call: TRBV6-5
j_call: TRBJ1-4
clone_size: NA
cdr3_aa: CASNDRGTNEKLFF
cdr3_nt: TGTGCCAGCAACGATAGGGGAACTAATGAAAAACTGTTTTTT

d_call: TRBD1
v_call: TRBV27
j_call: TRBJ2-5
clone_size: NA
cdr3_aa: CASSGWTGSQETQYF
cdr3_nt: TGTGCCAGCAGTGGATGGACAGGAAGCCAAGAGACCCAGTACTTC